A single sample gave rise to the 8 T cell receptor beta chains below, sequenced in a study of spatial heterogeneity in lung cancer. Time point noted: sample taken at primary tumor resection. Researchers sequenced whole RNA taken from tumor, nontumor lung or frozen PBMC without sorting. TCRdb re-called the 5' RACE reads with MiXCR, one entry per CDR3 protein. The data show 7,000 or so distinct CDR3 sequences, 5.5% to 7.5% seen once. Source: PBMCs, taken at surgery. The receptors derive from a male donor with early-stage non-small cell lung cancer.

This clonotype appeared many times. A library made for alpha chains picked up this beta chain off target, so its size means little. The gene calls are TRBV11-3 and TRBJ2-3; D unresolved. V was clipped by 6 bases and J by 0 bases, with 13 bases between them. The CDR3 runs to 15 residues. Germline CDR1 and CDR2: SGHNT and YENEEA. CDR3 coding DNA: TGTGCCAGCAGTCCCCGCCCCGGTAGCACAGATACGCAGTATTTT. It yields the protein CASSPRPGSTDTQYF.

This clonotype was observed a few times. This beta chain is a stray read from a library made for alpha chains; its abundance is not meaningful. The rearrangement links TRBV24-1 to TRBJ2-1; TRBD2 matches 9 bases. Germline-derived CDR1 and CDR2 are KGHDR and SFDVKD. The CDR3 covers 16 residues. V was pared by 5 bases and J by 8 bases, with 12 bases of the junction left unmatched. The CDR3 protein is CATSGASGVLVDEQFF. In nucleotides, the CDR3 is TGTGCCACCAGTGGCGCTAGCGGGGTCCTCGTGGATGAGCAGTTCTTC.

About this clonotype itself: This beta chain lies outside the target of a library built for alpha chains; its clone size means little. This chain joins TRBV7-9 and TRBJ2-3; D perhaps matches TRBD2 (6 bases). V gave up 0 bases and J gave up 0 bases, with 10 bases separating them. This CDR3 contains 16 residues. CDR1 and CDR2 from the germline V gene are SEHNR and FQNEAQ (reference sequence). The CDR3, as DNA: TGTGCCAGCAGCTTAGCGGCGGGGTTAAGCACAGATACGCAGTATTTT. It specifies CASSLAAGLSTDTQYF.

This clonotype was detected many times. With the library built for alpha chains, this beta chain is off target and its frequency is not meaningful. This sequence joins TRBV20-1 and TRBJ1-5; D may be TRBD1 (6 bases). Germline V gives CDR1 DFQATT, CDR2 SNEGSKA (reference sequence). This CDR3 comprises 16 residues. V was cut by 0 bases and J by 3 bases, with 15 bases left in between. CDR3 region: CSARDGGLGLNQPQHF. CDR3 DNA sequence: TGCAGTGCTAGAGACGGGGGCCTGGGCCTCAATCAGCCCCAGCATTTT.

Note on this clonotype: In a library made to pick up alpha chains, this beta chain is a stray read with a size that means little. This chain joins TRBV12-5 and TRBJ1-5, with D maybe TRBD1 (5 bases). The CDR3 extends over 15 amino acids. Germline-derived CDR1 and CDR2 are LGHNT and FRNRAP. The V and J ends lost 1 base and 3 bases respectively, with 10 bases between them. The CDR3 bases are TGTGCTAGTGGTTTGGAGGGGATTCACAATCAGCCCCAGCATTTT. Protein product: CASGLEGIHNQPQHF.

This clonotype was seen many times. This beta chain is an off-target read within a library intended for alpha chains, so its frequency means little. The chain is built from TRBV5-1 and TRBJ1-1, with D possibly being TRBD1 (5 bases). V was pared by 4 bases and J by 0 bases, with 10 bases between. Germline CDR1 SGHRS, CDR2 YFSETQ. The CDR3 contains 14 residues. For the CDR3, the DNA is TGCGCCAGCAGCCTAGGGGCGGTGAACACTGAAGCTTTCTTT. This codes for CASSLGAVNTEAFF. Variable domain in full (rest from reference TRBV5-1 and TRBJ1-1): KAGVTQTPRYLIKTRGQQVTLSCSPISGHRSVSWYQQTPGQGLQFLFEYFSETQRNKGNFPGRFSGRQFSNSRSEMNVSTLELGDSALYLCASSLGAVNTEAFFGQGTRLTVV.

Only a few counts were recorded for this clonotype. Little can be read into the size of this beta chain, an off-target read in a library designed for alpha chains. The chain joins TRBV2 to TRBJ1-5, with 7 positions matching TRBD1. Per germline, CDR1 SNHLY and CDR2 FYNNEI. Losses at the gene ends were 4 bases for V and 2 bases for J; bases not matched to a gene: 5. The CDR3 is 15 amino acids. CDR3 protein: CASSGPGGGNQPQHF. CDR3 DNA: TGTGCCAGCAGTGGACCAGGGGGGGGCAATCAGCCCCAGCATTTT. The full variable domain, completed using reference TRBV2 and TRBJ1-5, is EPEVTQTPSHQVTQMGQEVILRCVPISNHLYFYWYRQILGQKVEFLVSFYNNEISEKSEIFDDQFSVERPDGSNFTLKIRSTKLEDSAMYFCASSGPGGGNQPQHFGDGTRLSIL.

This clonotype was detected ten times or more. This beta chain lies outside the target of a library built for alpha chains; its clone size means little. V is TRBV11-2 and J is TRBJ1-1; D is ambiguous. Between the trimmed V and J ends, which lost 5 bases and 1 base, there was a span of 8 bases. The CDR3 runs to 13 residues. CDR1 and CDR2 from the germline V gene are SGHAT and FQNNGV. CDR3 coding DNA: TGTGCCAGCAGCCAAGGGTCGAACACTGAAGCTTTCTTT. This sequence encodes CASSQGSNTEAFF.